One sample yielded the 5 T cell receptor beta chains listed below, sequenced in a study of OX40 agonist ivuxolimab in advanced cancers. Library construction relied on the immunoSEQ multiplex PCR assay. TCRdb retrieved this table from immuneACCESS and kept in-frame rearrangements only. Not all clones are present; in checked studies, unresolved V genes account for under half, and no reason is known for the remainder. In this sample the table shows about 76,000 clones, approximately 90% of which occur a single time. More than 0.75% of the sample comes from the top ten. The input for sequencing was CD4+ or CD8+ T cells sorted from blood, taken in a trial of the OX40 agonist ivuxolimab. The source of these receptors is an adult with an advanced solid tumor such as melanoma, head and neck, liver or kidney cancer.

The chain joins TRBV5-6 to TRBJ2-3, with 9 bases fitting TRBD2. Trimming took 4 bases from V and 2 from J; bases not matched to a gene: 8. Germline values: CDR1 SGHDT, CDR2 YYEEEE. The length of the CDR3 is 16 residues. CDR3 in amino acids: CASSTLLAGYTDTQYF. CDR3 coding DNA: TGTGCCAGCAGCACCTTACTAGCGGGCTACACAGATACGCAGTATTTT.

The chain links TRBV6-6 to TRBJ2-7; the D call may be TRBD1 or TRBD2 (5 bases each). The CDR3 consists of 15 residues. Germline assignment: CDR1 MNHNY and CDR2 SVGAGI (reference sequence). V was pared by 7 bases and J by 1 base, with 17 bases between. The CDR3 DNA reads TGTGCCAGCACCCAGGGAGCCGAACGATCCTACGAGCAGTACTTC. Translated, it gives CASTQGAERSYEQYF.

The chain has TRBV7-9 and TRBJ2-3; no reliable D call. The ends were cut back, 5 bases at V and 0 bases at J, with 6 bases in the middle. CDR3 length: 13 residues. The germline CDR1 and CDR2 sequences are SEHNR and FQNEAQ (reference sequence). CDR3 sequence (DNA): TGTGCCAGCAGCCGCGTCAGCACAGATACGCAGTATTTT. Translating gives CASSRVSTDTQYF.

The chain recombines TRBV9 with TRBJ2-7, with 8 positions matching TRBD2. Trimming cost V 0 bases and J 3 bases; bases outside gene matches: 5. The germline CDR1 and CDR2 sequences are SGDLS and YYNGEE. The CDR3 contains 15 residues. The CDR3 coding sequence is TGTGCCAGCAGCGTAGCGGGGGGGCAGGTCTACGAGCAGTACTTC. Translation: CASSVAGGQVYEQYF.

The rearrangement joins TRBV29-1 to TRBJ2-5, with 10 bases that match TRBD2. The CDR3 loop spans 12 amino acids. CDR1 is SQVTM, CDR2 ANQGSEA, per germline. V trimming: 5 bases; J trimming: 4 bases; junction bases outside the gene matches: 1. CDR3 amino acids: CSVRLAGETQYF. The DNA for the CDR3 is TGCAGCGTTCGACTAGCGGGAGAGACCCAGTACTTC.